This TCR beta chain was identified during a study of blood T cell repertoires in COVID-19. Study-wide background: Acute-phase and convalescent COVID-19 samples originated in the United States, Italy and Spain. In each case, the material was cDNA or gDNA derived from T cells, B-cell-depleted T cells, or PBMCs.

Study processing details: Amplification of reference gene primers provided the estimated nucleated cell counts. TCRdb's copy holds only in-frame clones and misses some; the assay was immunoSEQ multiplex PCR. The V and J calls and clone size were taken over from that table, and D and trimming were inferred from the DNA. Among over 80,000 clones listed, 79% were seen once. The germline gives CDR1 SGHRS, CDR2 YFSETQ. V trimming: 7 bases; J trimming: 0 bases; junction bases outside the gene matches: 6. The CDR3 extends over 15 amino acids. The chain carries TRBV5-1 and TRBJ2-3; 9 nucleotides align to TRBD2. This receptor was obtained from a woman older than 75 with active or convalescent COVID-19. Sequencing was done on a sample of peripheral blood. The CDR3 coding sequence is TGCGCCAGCTATTGGACTAGCGCTAGCACAGATACGCAGTATTTT. Its protein product is CASYWTSASTDTQYF.